What follows are 10 T cell receptor beta chains derived from one specimen sequenced in a study of T-cell reconstitution after alpha-beta-depleted transplantation in children. A library of TCRbeta sequences, prepared with unique molecular identifiers, was generated. From the PCR reads, TCRdb called clonotypes with MiXCR, one entry per CDR3 protein. Found here are hundreds of thousands of distinct CDR3 sequences, 9.9% of them singletons; the top ten hold around 10%. The input for sequencing was PBMCs from the stem cell graft donor, taken from the stem cell graft. These receptors were taken from a human donor who donated a stem cell graft to a child with SCID.

The chain carries TRBV20-1 and TRBJ2-7; TRBD1 aligns across 10 bases. Germline V CDR1 and CDR2: DFQATT, SNEGSKA (reference sequence). Trimming removed 5 bases from V and 8 bases from J; junction bases left unmatched: 12. The CDR3 length is 14 residues. The CDR3 region has the DNA TGCAGTGCTGGGGGGAGACAGGGGGCTAACCAGCAGTACTTC. This sequence encodes CSAGGRQGANQQYF.

With regard to this clonotype: The junction differs from germline at one of its ends, possibly a read error. The chain recombines TRBV4-1 with TRBJ1-1; D gene ambiguous. Germline-derived CDR1 and CDR2 are MGHRA and YSYEKL. The CDR3 consists of 11 residues. The CDR3 spells CASSIKEEAFF. Written as DNA, the CDR3 is TGTGCCAGCAGCATAAAGGAGGAGGCTTTCTTT.

This clonotype showed up just a few times. The chain is built from TRBV6-5 and TRBJ2-7, with TRBD2 as a possible D gene (6 bases). This CDR3 has 15 amino acids. The V and J ends lost 5 bases and 5 bases respectively, with 19 bases between them. Germline V gives CDR1 MNHEY, CDR2 SVGAGI. CDR3 protein: CASSPGVWPGNEQYF. CDR3 in DNA: TGTGCCAGCAGTCCGGGGGTGTGGCCGGGGAACGAGCAGTACTTC.

The chain recombines TRBV20-1 with TRBJ2-2; D may correspond to TRBD1 or TRBD2 (5 bases each). The CDR3 is made up of 16 amino acids. V was clipped by 2 bases and J by 5 bases, with 18 bases between them. Germline V gene sequence: CDR1 DFQATT, CDR2 SNEGSKA (reference sequence). The CDR3: CSARLRDPRWTGELFF. The CDR3 bases are TGCAGTGCTAGATTAAGGGACCCAAGGTGGACCGGGGAGCTGTTTTTT.

The chain combines TRBV12-3 or TRBV12-4 with TRBJ2-1; TRBD2 matches 12 bases. V lost 8 bases, J lost 0 bases, and 11 bases stayed unmatched. The CDR3 contains 18 residues. CDR3 in DNA: TGTGCCAGCCGCCCCGGACTAGCGGGGAGCAGCTCCTACAATGAGCAGTTCTTC. Translated: CASRPGLAGSSSYNEQFF.

The rearrangement joins TRBV5-1 to TRBJ2-1, with D perhaps TRBD1 or TRBD2 (6 bases each). Germline loops: CDR1 SGHRS, CDR2 YFSETQ. The CDR3 contains 17 residues. V shed 0 bases and J shed 4 bases, with 17 bases lying between them. The CDR3: CASSLGGGLQGYNEQFF. The CDR3 DNA reads as TGCGCCAGCAGCTTGGGAGGGGGGCTCCAAGGGTACAATGAGCAGTTCTTC.

This clonotype was counted between two and nine times. The V call is TRBV5-1, the J call TRBJ2-1; 12 bases are shared with TRBD2. Germline V CDR1 and CDR2: SGHRS, YFSETQ. With V trimmed by 6 bases and J by 6 bases, 4 bases remained unmatched. This CDR3 spans 14 amino acids. The CDR3 nucleotides read TGCGCCAGCACGTCTAGCGGGGGGGCCAATGAGCAGTTCTTC. It is translated as CASTSSGGANEQFF.

This clonotype was found a few times. The chain couples TRBV20-1 to TRBJ2-2, with 11 bases identical to TRBD1. Losses at the gene ends were 3 bases for V and 7 bases for J; bases not matched to a gene: 7. The CDR3 runs to 15 residues. Germline assignment: CDR1 DFQATT and CDR2 SNEGSKA (reference sequence). The CDR3 DNA reads TGCAGTGCTAGCGGACAGGGGGCCGAATTCGGGGAGCTGTTTTTT. It translates to CSASGQGAEFGELFF.

The V call is TRBV4-1, the J call TRBJ2-6; D unclear. Germline V gene sequence: CDR1 MGHRA, CDR2 YSYEKL. V lost 2 bases to trimming and J lost 1 base, with 15 bases between them. The CDR3 is 18 amino acids. The DNA of the CDR3 is TGCGCCAGCAGCCAACATACTAACAGTCTTTCTGGGGCCAACGTCCTGACTTTC. It specifies CASSQHTNSLSGANVLTF.

This clonotype was seen a handful of times. The chain has TRBV12-3 or TRBV12-4 and TRBJ2-6; 7 bases fit TRBD1. CDR3 length equals 13 residues. Germline trimming cut 3 bases from V and 9 bases from J; bases unmatched to any gene: 2. The CDR3 loop reads CASSLTGINVLTF. CDR3 nucleotides: TGTGCCAGCAGTTTGACAGGGATCAACGTCCTGACTTTC.